This T cell receptor beta chain is from a study of human T cells and chemical hapten exposure. Notes on the study in general: In the PT1 data, expanded TCR counts showed a positive correlation with patch test score.

The time point: patch test 1, 2 weeks after DPC sensitization. The treatment here: therapeutic diphenylcyclopropenone sensitization with weekly scalp DPC. The table lists this clonotype with a few counts. Its antigen is undetermined. Unique molecular identifiers were linked by the library to individual cDNA molecules. From the RACE reads, TCRdb called clonotypes with MiXCR, one entry per CDR3 protein. The sample lists about 49,000 distinct CDR3 sequences; 9.3% were seen once. Specimen: whole blood, collected in connection with sensitization to the hapten diphenylcyclopropenone (DPC). This clonotype was obtained from a woman aged 45 to 65 with alopecia areata. Some clones in this sample may be carry-over from other donors' samples.

CDR3 region: CASSLGGSGSNEQYF. The CDR3 DNA is TGTGCCAGCAGCTTAGGAGGTAGCGGGAGCAACGAGCAGTACTTC. V usage is TRBV11-2 and J usage is TRBJ2-7, with 9 bases aligning to TRBD2. Germline CDR1 is SGHAT and CDR2 is FQNNGV. The CDR3 sequence is 15 residues long. Trimming took 1 base from V and 5 from J; bases not matched to a gene: 6.